These T cell receptor beta chains were read from a single sample in a study of blood T cell repertoires in COVID-19. Measured with immunoSEQ multiplex PCR; TCRdb has only the in-frame clones, and not every one. The sample records around 70,000 clones, 85% to 90% being singletons. The sequencing input was peripheral blood. These receptors came from a man aged 45-65 years with acute or convalescent COVID-19. The conserved cysteine and the conserved F or W are not part of the CDR3 here.

>TRBJ2-7|TRBV27
ASSLSRAASSYEQY
>TRBJ2-3|TRBV7-9
ASSLSREADTQY
>TRBJ2-5|TRBV13
ASSLGFAAGSSQY
>TRBJ1-2|TRBV7-8
ASSLARSYGYT
>TRBJ1-2|TRBV12-3/TRBV12-4
ASSRRDGYT
>TRBJ1-1|TRBV19
ASSNPPRGSTEAF
>TRBJ2-1|TRBV7-3
ASSSGDAGYSSYNEQF
>TRBJ2-2|TRBV4-1
ASSRGGTGNTGELF
>TRBJ2-7|TRBV9
ASSVGWGQAIEQY
>TRBJ1-4|TRBV5-1
ASSRSAAAEKLF
>TRBJ1-1|TRBV27
ASSRDRALQKGEAF
>TRBJ2-7|TRBV7-9
ASSLGGWLENSYEQY
>TRBJ1-1|TRBV29-1
SPPDRTYEAF
>TRBJ1-5|TRBV30
AWSVWDRDQPQH
>TRBJ2-2|TRBV7-7
ATGQGKKAGELF
>TRBJ2-5|TRBV10-3
AISRTDQETQY
>TRBJ2-5|TRBV11-3
ASSLGGRETQY
>TRBJ2-2|TRBV4-2
ASSQDWTFPGELF
>TRBJ2-3|TRBV2
ASSERTGGGTDTQY
>TRBJ2-1|TRBV11-2
ASSLVGGNAYNEQF
>TRBJ1-5|TRBV19
ASSIRGNQPQH
>TRBJ1-1|TRBV19
ASSTRTGRSIMDTEAF
>TRBJ1-1|TRBV2
ASSLQGAWDTEAF
>TRBJ1-2|TRBV4-2
ASSQEAATGDGYT
>TRBJ2-7|TRBV7-9
ASSYQGNPYEQY
>TRBJ2-2|TRBV19
ATTTSGSYTGELF
>TRBJ2-2|TRBV18
ASSPPLASNTGELF
>TRBJ2-1|TRBV27
ASSPRRLAGGQRSVHEQF
>TRBJ2-1|TRBV2
ASSEGSTYNEQF
>TRBJ2-7|TRBV3-1/TRBV3-2
ASSRREGFYEQY
>TRBJ2-1|TRBV28
ASSLNQGARGEQF
>TRBJ1-4|TRBV9
ASSAEQGPTNEKLF
>TRBJ1-4|TRBV19
ASSCQRDRSPFLP
>TRBJ1-2|TRBV19
ASRSGTGSDYGYT
>TRBJ1-3|TRBV6-5
ASSYLDKSRGYTIY
>TRBJ1-5|TRBV9
ASSVGGAGNQPQH
>TRBJ2-5|TRBV11-2
ASSLGPEETQY
>TRBJ2-1|TRBV5-1
ASREMGGRSSYNEQF
>TRBJ1-1|TRBV6-4
ASSVSGLTEAF
>TRBJ1-5|TRBV15
ATSRSGTGLKYSNQPQH
>TRBJ2-3|TRBV7-3
ASSLDGTGGTDTQY
>TRBJ1-2|TRBV10-3
AISDPGRATDGYT
>TRBJ2-1|TRBV28
ASSPDLLAGVYNEQF
>TRBJ2-1|TRBV9
ASSVRLNEQF
>TRBJ2-7|TRBV20-1
TAGTSYEQY
>TRBJ2-7|TRBV18
ASSPGQGGDEQY
>TRBJ2-1|TRBV24-1
ATSARGEQF
>TRBJ1-4|TRBV24-1
ATSETGKDEKLF